These 11 T cell receptor beta chains were all obtained from the same sample, sequenced in a study of blood T cell repertoires in COVID-19. Profiled with immunoSEQ multiplex PCR; TCRdb holds only in-frame clones, not every one. This sample yields 150,000 to 200,000 clones, of which 75% to 85% are seen a single time; approximately 11% belongs to the top ten. Input material: peripheral blood. The receptors were gathered from a human donor in a cohort sampled during active COVID-19.

The CDR3, as DNA: TGTGCCAGCAGCCCACCGGGACAGTTAACCTACGAGCAGTACTTC. Translation gives CASSPPGQLTYEQYF. The chain joins TRBV28 to TRBJ2-7; the match to TRBD1 covers 7 bases. The CDR3 runs to 15 residues. The V and J ends lost 6 bases and 2 bases, in that order; junction bases with no gene match: 10. Looked up from germline, CDR1 is MDHEN and CDR2 is SYDVKM. Full variable domain (remainder filled in from reference TRBV28 and TRBJ2-7): DVKVTQSSRYLVKRTGEKVFLECVQDMDHENMFWYRQDPGLGLRLIYFSYDVKMKEKGDIPEGYSVSREKKERFSLILESASTNQTSMYLCASSPPGQLTYEQYFGPGTRLTVT.

Written as DNA, the CDR3 is TGTGCCAGCAGTTACTCGATTGGGGGGTCCTATGGCTACACCTTC. Encoded protein: CASSYSIGGSYGYTF. The chain combines TRBV6-5 with TRBJ1-2; a weak D match, TRBD1 (5 bases). Trimming removed 0 bases at V and 4 bases at J, with 12 bases between. Germline assignment: CDR1 MNHEY and CDR2 SVGAGI. The CDR3 covers 15 residues.

The V call is TRBV9, the J call TRBJ2-2; possibly TRBD2 for D (6 bases). The CDR3 length is 14 residues. Trimming cost V 2 bases and J 6 bases, with 11 bases left between them. In germline, CDR1 is SGDLS, CDR2 YYNGEE. CDR3 loop: CASSVHGRAGELFF. The CDR3 nucleotides are TGTGCCAGCAGCGTTCACGGGAGAGCCGGGGAGCTGTTTTTT.

The CDR3: CASSVTSGRVNYEQYF. CDR3 nucleotides: TGCGCCAGCAGCGTGACTAGCGGGAGGGTTAACTACGAGCAGTACTTC. The chain joins TRBV5-1 to TRBJ2-7; TRBD2 matches 14 bases. The CDR3 sequence is 16 residues long. Germline CDR1 SGHRS, CDR2 YFSETQ. The ends lost 4 bases at V and 3 bases at J; junction bases unmatched: 6.

The gene calls are TRBV21-1 and TRBJ2-7; the D call of TRBD1 is as the table states it, not checked on the DNA. TRBV21-1 is shown as a pseudogene. The CDR3 consists of 17 residues. For the CDR3, the DNA is TGTGCCAGCAGCAAATCCTACAGGGTTATGGTCGCCTACGAGCAGTACTTC. Translated: CASSKSYRVMVAYEQYF.

The genes are TRBV7-9 and TRBJ2-5, with D hard to call. Germline CDR1 is SEHNR and CDR2 is FQNEAQ (reference sequence). The V end was cut by 5 bases, the J end by 2 bases, with 3 bases between. The CDR3 has 11 residues. The CDR3 nucleotides are TGTGCCAGCAGCCCGCAAGAGACCCAGTACTTC. This codes for CASSPQETQYF.

This clone was recorded only once. The genes are TRBV19 and TRBJ2-7, with D unresolved. CDR1 and CDR2 from the germline V gene are LNHDA and SQIVND (reference sequence). V was shortened by 1 base and J by 3 bases, with 7 bases between the two germline ends. The CDR3 runs to 13 residues. The CDR3 loop is CASSIVPNYEQYF. CDR3 DNA: TGTGCCAGTAGTATAGTCCCCAACTACGAGCAGTACTTC.

The V call is TRBV2, the J call TRBJ1-2, with no clear D. CDR1 SNHLY and CDR2 FYNNEI come from the germline V gene. CDR3 length: 13 amino acids. V lost 4 bases, J lost 4 bases, and 10 bases lay in between. Here the CDR3 DNA reads TGTGCCAGCAGTGCGGCACAGCCCTATGGCTACACCTTC. Its protein is CASSAAQPYGYTF.

This chain connects TRBV6-5 to TRBJ2-2; TRBD2 is a possible D gene (5 bases). Deletions cut 2 bases from V and 8 bases from J, with 15 bases between. This CDR3 comprises 15 residues. CDR1 and CDR2 (germline): MNHEY, SVGAGI. CDR3 protein: CASSYQPLGGGELFF. CDR3 DNA: TGTGCCAGCAGTTACCAGCCCCTTGGCGGGGGGGAGCTGTTTTTT.

The chain carries TRBV29-1 and TRBJ1-2; tentatively, D is TRBD1 (5 bases). Germline assignment: CDR1 SQVTM and CDR2 ANQGSEA. The CDR3 has 14 amino acids. V lost 7 bases to trimming and J lost 2 bases, with 17 bases between them. Here the CDR3 DNA reads TGCAGCGCCACCCCCCATGGGGCCAACTATGGCTACACCTTC. It encodes CSATPHGANYGYTF.

This clone was counted once. This chain links TRBV30 with TRBJ2-5, with a possible D match to TRBD2 (5 bases). V was trimmed by 2 bases and J by 9 bases, leaving 13 bases between them. The CDR3 loop spans 12 amino acids. CDR1 is GTSNPN, CDR2 SVGIG, per germline (reference sequence). The CDR3 sequence: CAWSSLSGAQYF. In DNA, the CDR3 is TGTGCCTGGAGTTCCCTCAGCGGAGCCCAGTACTTC.